These 16 T cell receptor beta chains originate from one sample sequenced in a study of shared clonotypes between healthy human individuals. Here immunoSEQ multiplex PCR was the method, and the copy in TCRdb shows in-frame clones only, minus some. The sample records about 980,000 clones, roughly 72% being singletons. Sequencing was carried out using memory CD4+ T cells sorted from blood. The sample's subset: CD45RA-negative fraction. These receptors were obtained from a man aged 18 to 29 in good health.

This chain joins TRBV4-1 and TRBJ2-6; perhaps D is TRBD1 or TRBD2 (5 bases each). CDR1 MGHRA and CDR2 YSYEKL come from the germline V gene. The V and J ends lost 2 bases and 1 base respectively, with 21 bases between them. This CDR3 region has 20 residues. DNA of the CDR3: TGCGCCAGCAGCCAACTCTCCTGGACACCGGGAAAGTCTGGGGCCAACGTCCTGACTTTC. Amino acids: CASSQLSWTPGKSGANVLTF.

CDR3 sequence (DNA): TGTGCCATCAGTGAGGGTGCTAGCGGGGGGCCAAGCACAGATACGCAGTATTTT. Its translation: CAISEGASGGPSTDTQYF. The chain recombines TRBV10-3 with TRBJ2-3, with 11 nucleotides matching TRBD2. This CDR3 contains 18 residues. From germline, CDR1 is ENHRY and CDR2 SYGVKD. V dropped 2 bases and J dropped 0; count of bases not matched to a gene: 7.

This clone was counted between two and nine times. The J gene is TRBJ2-2, the V gene TRBV7-6; D is possibly TRBD1 (5 bases). Germline V gives CDR1 SGHVS, CDR2 FNYEAQ. The CDR3 contains 14 residues. Trimming left V 1 base short and J 7 bases short, with 10 bases between. CDR3: CASSLDRSGGELFF. The CDR3 DNA is TGTGCCAGCAGCTTAGACAGGTCCGGCGGGGAGCTGTTTTTT. Combining the CDR3 with reference TRBV7-6 and TRBJ2-2 gives the whole variable domain GAGVSQSPRYKVTKRGQDVALRCDPISGHVSLYWYRQALGQGPEFLTYFNYEAQQDKSGLPNDRFSAERPEGSISTLTIQRTEQRDSAMYRCASSLDRSGGELFFGEGSRLTVL.

The chain combines TRBV9 with TRBJ2-2; D is possibly TRBD1 (6 bases). The CDR3 has 17 residues. The germline V gene has CDR1 SGDLS and CDR2 YYNGEE. V lost 3 bases, J lost 7 bases, and 22 bases lay in between. The CDR3 protein is CASSERGPRDKGGELFF. In DNA, the CDR3 is TGTGCCAGCAGCGAGAGGGGCCCCCGGGACAAAGGCGGGGAGCTGTTTTTT.

This clone was found many times. The chain has TRBV15 and TRBJ2-7; TRBD1 aligns across 9 bases. CDR3 length: 14 amino acids. The V segment lost 3 bases and the J segment 7 bases; nucleotides outside the gene matches: 7. CDR1 and CDR2 from the germline V gene are LNHNV and YYDKDF (reference sequence). CDR3 DNA: TGTGCCACCAGCAGGGGACAGGGATCAAGAGAGCAGTACTTC. Translating gives CATSRGQGSREQYF.

Note on this clone: At the DNA level, this CDR3 is encoded by other sequences in the same sample as well. The chain employs TRBV14 and TRBJ1-6, with D possibly being TRBD1 (6 bases). Trimming pared 6 bases from V and 4 bases from J, leaving 10 bases between. Germline loops: CDR1 SGHDN, CDR2 FVKESK. This CDR3 spans 14 amino acids. CDR3 loop: CASSPRGYNSPLHF. The CDR3 bases are TGTGCCAGCAGTCCCAGGGGATATAATTCACCCCTCCACTTT.

This clone has a handful of counts. The sample has other DNA sequences that encode this CDR3 too. This sequence joins TRBV5-1 and TRBJ1-1; unclear D gene. Per germline, CDR1 SGHRS and CDR2 YFSETQ. Trimming removed 0 bases from V and 8 bases from J, with 5 bases in between. The CDR3 sequence is 11 residues long. The CDR3 region is CASSLETEAFF. The CDR3 nucleotides read TGCGCCAGCAGCTTGGAGACGGAAGCTTTCTTT.

The chain employs TRBV9 and TRBJ2-3; no clear D. This CDR3 spans 16 amino acids. Germline loops: CDR1 SGDLS, CDR2 YYNGEE. The V end was cut by 1 base, the J end by 2 bases, with 14 bases between. CDR3 DNA: TGTGCCAGCAGCGTAACCCCGTTCGCTGTCACAGATACGCAGTATTTT. Protein: CASSVTPFAVTDTQYF.

J is TRBJ1-1 and V is TRBV7-2; D unresolved. V dropped 4 bases and J dropped 1 base, with 10 bases sitting between them. Germline V gene sequence: CDR1 SGHTA, CDR2 FQGNSA. The CDR3 is 14 residues long. CDR3 loop: CASSSRQANTEAFF. The CDR3 bases are TGTGCCAGCAGCTCGAGACAAGCGAACACTGAAGCTTTCTTT. The full variable domain, in which reference TRBV7-2 and TRBJ1-1 provide the parts outside the CDR3, is GAGVSQSPSNKVTEKGKDVELRCDPISGHTALYWYRQSLGQGLEFLIYFQGNSAPDKSGLPSDRFSAERTGGSVSTLTIQRTQQEDSAVYLCASSSRQANTEAFFGQGTRLTVV.

This clone was recorded once. The J gene is TRBJ1-2, the V gene TRBV5-1; D is ambiguous. The CDR3 has 12 residues. Germline-derived CDR1 and CDR2 are SGHRS and YFSETQ. Trimming took off 2 bases at V and 9 bases at J, with 11 bases between the two ends. Here the CDR3 DNA reads TGCGCCAGCAGCTTCGGCCTAGGAAGCTACACCTTC. This sequence encodes CASSFGLGSYTF.

The chain couples TRBV2 to TRBJ1-3; D gene uncertain. Trimming left V 4 bases short and J 0 bases short, with 16 bases between. This CDR3 has 17 residues. Germline V gene sequence: CDR1 SNHLY, CDR2 FYNNEI. The CDR3 here is CASSVGSRGYSGNTIYF. The CDR3 DNA reads as TGTGCCAGCAGTGTAGGGTCGCGCGGTTACTCTGGAAACACCATATATTTT.

The CDR3 region is CASTGGPQPQHF. Written as DNA, the CDR3 is TGTGCCAGCACTGGGGGGCCCCAGCCCCAGCATTTT. The chain employs TRBV6-1 and TRBJ1-5; possible D gene TRBD1, 6 bases. There are 12 residues in the CDR3. Germline V gene lookup returns CDR1 MNHNS and CDR2 SASEGT. The V gene lost 7 bases and the J gene lost 7 bases, with 11 bases spanning the gap.

The chain has TRBV15 and TRBJ2-7; TRBD1 matches 10 bases. Trimming removed 3 bases from V and 6 bases from J; junction bases left unmatched: 5. The CDR3 length is 14 residues. The V gene's germline CDR1 is LNHNV and CDR2 YYDKDF (reference sequence). The CDR3 bases are TGTGCCACCAGCAGCTGGGGACAGGGGCCCGAGCAGTACTTC. This encodes CATSSWGQGPEQYF.

This sequence joins TRBV27 and TRBJ1-6; maybe TRBD1 (5 bases). The CDR3 is 17 amino acids. V lost 1 base and J lost 8, with 18 bases in between. The V gene's germline CDR1 is MNHEY and CDR2 SMNVEV (reference sequence). Written as DNA, the CDR3 is TGTGCCAGCAGTTTATATCGGGACCTCCGACCGTATTCACCCCTCCACTTT. It encodes CASSLYRDLRPYSPLHF.

As DNA, the CDR3 is TGTGCCAGCAGCGTAGTGGGGGAGGGAAACACCATATATTTT. Encoded protein: CASSVVGEGNTIYF. The V and J genes are TRBV9 and TRBJ1-3; D perhaps matches TRBD1 (5 bases). With 0 bases removed from V and 4 bases from J, the gap between germline ends came to 8 bases. Germline values: CDR1 SGDLS, CDR2 YYNGEE. CDR3 length: 14 residues.

The chain has TRBV7-8 and TRBJ1-2; D uncertain. The CDR3 totals 15 residues. Trimming pared 5 bases from V and 2 bases from J, leaving 15 bases between. Germline values: CDR1 SGHVS, CDR2 FQNEAQ. The CDR3 region has the DNA TGTGCCAGCAGCCCAATAGGGATGCCCAACTATGGCTACACCTTC. Protein product: CASSPIGMPNYGYTF.